The entry below describes one T cell receptor (beta chain). This clonotype was picked up a small number of times. Its antigen remains undetermined. Per-nucleotide qualities are absent, and no much larger clonotype sits a single base away. The germline V gene yields MNHNS for CDR1 and SASEGT for CDR2. Germline trimming: 5 bases from V, 2 bases from J; junction bases outside gene matches: 6. Spanning cysteine to phenylalanine, the CDR3 consists of 16 amino acids. The only DNA kept is the CDR3, 48 bases in frame from the first base. Instrument on record: Illumina HiSeq 2500. Quantitative 5'-RACE with molecular barcodes was the method used to prepare the TCR beta libraries. The paper's data handling went like this. A new computational method based on a probabilistic model of VDJ rearrangement was used to identify disease-linked TCR variants. Using fastp trimming at Q25 and MiXCR clonotype assembly, TCRdb reanalyzed the public sequencing data and kept in-frame beta chains. Rows are unified per CDR3 protein, each entry keeping the most common DNA and genes. TCRdb's processing, not the authors' own work, is the source of the V and J calls. The sample includes 150,000 to 200,000 distinct CDR3 sequences, with under 15% observed a single time. About 10% of the sample is in the top ten clones.

This sample was taken from a study of CD8 T cells in ankylosing spondylitis (dated 2017 in TCRdb). As for the study more broadly: T cell receptor beta repertoires were profiled in healthy donors and ankylosing spondylitis patients so that disease-linked TCR variants could be found. In total, the full study cohort was made up of 100 to 140 healthy donors and about two dozen ankylosing spondylitis patients. Peripheral blood was sampled, and synovial fluid was additionally collected from ankylosing spondylitis patients. What the authors observed across the whole study: A CD8+ phenotype was shown by the disease-linked clones, which were found at relatively low frequencies in peripheral blood. Some motif variants were previously reported in synovial fluid and blood of reactive arthritis patients, suggesting common disease-initiation mechanisms. The disease-linked clones were reported to be significantly enriched in matched synovial fluid samples from ankylosing spondylitis patients. Blood from ankylosing spondylitis patients appeared to be characterized by a TCR beta motif composed of eight or nine highly homologous amino acid variants.

Here the chain combines TRBV6-1 and TRBJ2-7, with 13 bases in between that match TRBD2. This sequence was found in a female donor with ankylosing spondylitis or in good health (not recorded which). The sample consisted of blood, either unsorted or a sorted T cell fraction (not recorded which). The nucleotides are TGTGCCAGCAGTCTGGGACTAGCGGGAATACCCTACGAGCAGTACTTC. Its amino acids are CASSLGLAGIPYEQYF.